This entry concerns a single TCR beta chain. In germline, CDR1 is LNHDA, CDR2 SQIVND (reference sequence). CDR3 size: 12 residues. V was clipped by 5 bases and J by 5 bases; unmatched bases: 0. This sample was taken from a study of blood T cell repertoires in COVID-19. Clones were sequenced by immunoSEQ multiplex PCR, and TCRdb holds only the in-frame ones, with some missing. The data hold around 99,000 clones, with more than 70% observed a single time. The sequence derives from a man between 65 and 85 years old with acute or convalescent COVID-19. V is TRBV19 and J is TRBJ1-5; TRBD1 agrees at 7 bases. Sequencing was performed on peripheral blood. The CDR3: CASSGTDQPQHF. The CDR3, as DNA: TGTGCCAGTAGTGGGACAGATCAGCCCCAGCATTTT.